Listed here is a single T cell receptor (beta chain). These data belong to a study of identical twins. V shed 4 bases and J shed 8 bases, with 8 bases lying between them. CDR3 size: 10 residues. Looked up from germline, CDR1 is SQVTM and CDR2 is ANQGSEA. From the 5' RACE reads, TCRdb called clonotypes with MiXCR, one entry per CDR3 protein. The table records 400,000 to 500,000 distinct CDR3 sequences, about 13% of them present only once. In addition, the sample was reused for a study of yellow fever vaccine responses in identical twins.

The TCR was taken from a woman aged 18-35 years in good health. The rearrangement joins TRBV29-1 to TRBJ1-1, with D uncertain. The sample taken for sequencing was CD4+ T cells sorted from blood. CDR3 region: CSVGPDEAFF. The CDR3 coding sequence is TGCAGCGTTGGGCCAGACGAAGCTTTCTTT.